One sample yielded the 30 T cell receptor beta chains listed below, sequenced in a study of Graves' ophthalmopathy and Graves' hyperthyroidism. RNA transcripts provided the template for amplifying TCR beta CDR3 regions. RT-PCR in the first round used HTBI primers; a second-round multiplex PCR followed. One entry per CDR3 protein results from TCRdb running MiXCR on the multiplex PCR reads. The top ten hold approximately 44% of the sample, which has hundreds of thousands of distinct CDR3 sequences, 45% seen once. Specimen: peripheral blood. These receptors all come from an adult man with Graves' ophthalmopathy.

The rearrangement uses TRBV24-1 and TRBJ1-3, with 7 bases that match TRBD1. This CDR3 has 14 residues. Germline CDR1 reads KGHDR; CDR2 reads SFDVKD. Losses at the gene ends were 6 bases for V and 2 bases for J; bases not matched to a gene: 3. The CDR3 nucleotides are TGTGCCACCAGTCCTACAGGGGCTGGAAACACCATATATTTT. Its protein is CATSPTGAGNTIYF.

Only a few counts were recorded for this clonotype. The J gene is TRBJ2-7, the V gene TRBV19; 10 nucleotides agree with TRBD2. V dropped 6 bases and J dropped 6; count of bases not matched to a gene: 8. Germline loops: CDR1 LNHDA, CDR2 SQIVND (reference sequence). The CDR3 runs to 14 residues. The CDR3 region is CASSHGTSVAEQYF. The CDR3 bases are TGTGCCAGTAGCCACGGGACTAGCGTGGCCGAGCAGTACTTC.

The genes are TRBV11-2 and TRBJ2-5; a weak D match, TRBD1 (5 bases). The CDR3 covers 11 residues. Germline V CDR1 and CDR2: SGHAT, FQNNGV. V was clipped by 11 bases and J by 10 bases, with 17 bases between them. In nucleotides, the CDR3 is TGTGCCCGGGCCCCAGGGAACATCCAGTACTTC. Translated, it gives CARAPGNIQYF.

This clonotype showed up just a few times. V is TRBV29-1 and J is TRBJ2-5; D perhaps matches TRBD1 (6 bases). Trimming shortened V by 7 bases and J by 2 bases, and 14 bases separated the two germline ends. This CDR3 contains 13 residues. The germline CDR1 and CDR2 sequences are SQVTM and ANQGSEA. The CDR3 nucleotides are TGCAGCGCAGGACAGATACTTCAAGAGACCCAGTACTTC. Its translation: CSAGQILQETQYF.

The rearrangement joins TRBV7-9 to TRBJ1-1, with TRBD1 as a possible D gene (5 bases). Germline V gives CDR1 SEHNR, CDR2 FQNEAQ (reference sequence). With 2 bases removed from V and 4 bases from J, the gap between germline ends came to 11 bases. CDR3 length: 14 residues. The CDR3 region is CASSLTDTTTEAFF. CDR3 in DNA: TGTGCCAGCAGCTTAACGGACACTACCACTGAAGCTTTCTTT.

The sample holds many counts of this clonotype. The V call is TRBV11-3, the J call TRBJ1-1; D is possibly TRBD1 (6 bases). V was cut by 2 bases and J by 4 bases, with 23 bases left in between. The germline V gene has CDR1 SGHNT and CDR2 YENEEA. The length of the CDR3 is 18 residues. CDR3: CASSLNPRGAGRRTEAFF. The CDR3 bases are TGTGCCAGCAGCTTAAATCCAAGGGGGGCAGGAAGGCGCACTGAAGCTTTCTTT.

The chain employs TRBV7-9 and TRBJ1-2; D not resolved. CDR1 and CDR2 from the germline V gene are SEHNR and FQNEAQ (reference sequence). CDR3 length: 15 amino acids. Trimming removed 5 bases at V and 3 bases at J, with 16 bases between. The CDR3 reads CASSGVAGGYYGYTF. The CDR3 DNA follows: TGTGCCAGCAGCGGTGTGGCCGGAGGTTACTATGGCTACACCTTC.

J is TRBJ1-6 and V is TRBV9; a possible D gene is TRBD1 (6 bases). The CDR3 loop spans 16 amino acids. CDR1 SGDLS and CDR2 YYNGEE come from the germline V gene. The V gene lost 4 bases and the J gene lost 0 bases, with 11 bases spanning the gap. CDR3 protein: CASSTGQSSYNSPLHF. CDR3 nucleotide sequence: TGTGCCAGCAGCACCGGACAGAGCTCCTATAATTCACCCCTCCACTTT.

The chain employs TRBV2 and TRBJ2-5; either TRBD1 or TRBD2 may supply D (6 bases each). The CDR3 is made up of 14 amino acids. Germline loops: CDR1 SNHLY, CDR2 FYNNEI. V was cut by 6 bases and J by 1 base, with 12 bases left in between. CDR3 sequence reads: CASRIGGGQETQYF. The CDR3 nucleotides read TGTGCCAGCAGGATAGGAGGGGGCCAAGAGACCCAGTACTTC.

This clonotype was seen more than once but under ten times. The chain combines TRBV29-1 with TRBJ2-7; D not certain. The CDR3 length is 11 residues. Between the trimmed V and J ends, which lost 0 bases and 2 bases, there was a span of 2 bases. Germline CDR1 reads SQVTM; CDR2 reads ANQGSEA. The CDR3 protein is CSVEDAYEQYF. The CDR3 coding sequence is TGCAGCGTTGAAGATGCCTACGAGCAGTACTTC.

This clonotype was counted between two and nine times. V gene TRBV10-3 combines with J gene TRBJ1-1, with 7 bases identical to TRBD1. CDR1 is ENHRY, CDR2 SYGVKD, per germline. With V trimmed by 3 bases and J by 7 bases, 5 bases remained unmatched. The CDR3 sequence is 13 residues long. For the CDR3, the DNA is TGTGCCATCAGTGACAGGGGGAGAAGTGAAGCTTTCTTT. Encoded protein: CAISDRGRSEAFF.

This clonotype was found a few times. The rearrangement links TRBV20-1 to TRBJ1-1, with 9 bases matching TRBD1. J lost 0 bases, V lost 3 bases, and 8 bases had no gene match. Germline CDR1 and CDR2: DFQATT and SNEGSKA (reference sequence). The CDR3 runs 16 residues. The CDR3 region has the DNA TGCAGTGCTAGCAAACAGGGGGCATTAGTGAACACTGAAGCTTTCTTT. The encoded protein is CSASKQGALVNTEAFF.

This clonotype was picked up a small number of times. V is TRBV5-4 and J is TRBJ2-2; 9 nucleotides agree with TRBD1. CDR3 length: 15 residues. V trimming: 4 bases; J trimming: 7 bases; junction bases outside the gene matches: 8. Per germline, CDR1 SGHNT and CDR2 YYREEE (reference sequence). CDR3 sequence: CASSRDRGEFGELFF. In DNA, the CDR3 is TGTGCCAGCAGCCGTGACAGGGGGGAGTTCGGGGAGCTGTTTTTT.

V usage is TRBV24-1 and J usage is TRBJ2-5, with a tentative D call TRBD1 (5 bases). The CDR3 length is 15 residues. The V end lost 3 bases, the J end lost 5 bases, and 15 bases lay between the germline ends. Germline CDR1 and CDR2: KGHDR and SFDVKD. This CDR3 reads CATSDTSWGEETQYF. DNA for the CDR3: TGTGCCACCAGTGATACCTCCTGGGGCGAGGAGACCCAGTACTTC.

This clonotype was recorded once. This CDR3 fails to terminate in the conserved phenylalanine or tryptophan, so it likely reflects a read error. The DNA is omitted, as the CDR3 cannot be located on it reliably, and the CDR3 follows TCRdb's listing. The rearrangement joins TRBV12-5 to TRBJ1-1; the table's D call, TRBD1, was not checked against the DNA. Germline CDR1 is LGHNT and CDR2 is FRNRAP. Counting both end residues, the CDR3 totals 13 amino acids. CDR3 in amino acids: CASGLELRGPFTV.

This clonotype turned up a few times. The chain links TRBV29-1 to TRBJ2-7, with 8 bases aligning to TRBD2. CDR3 length equals 14 residues. With 7 bases clipped from V and 3 bases from J, the junction kept 11 bases outside the gene matches. Germline values: CDR1 SQVTM, CDR2 ANQGSEA. CDR3 bases: TGCAGCGCCTCCCCGGGACTAGGCTACTACGAGCAGTACTTC. Its translation: CSASPGLGYYEQYF.

This clonotype has only a few counts. V gene TRBV5-1 combines with J gene TRBJ2-2, with D perhaps matching TRBD2 (5 bases). In germline, CDR1 is SGHRS, CDR2 YFSETQ. CDR3 size: 13 residues. Deletions cut 4 bases from V and 6 bases from J, with 10 bases between. The DNA of the CDR3 is TGCGCCAGCAGCGCCTTCGGGGCCGGGGAGCTGTTTTTT. Translating it yields CASSAFGAGELFF.

This rearrangement joins TRBV7-9 to TRBJ2-5, with 13 nucleotides matching TRBD2. The CDR3 has 16 residues. Germline trimming cut 1 base from V and 6 bases from J; bases unmatched to any gene: 5. CDR1 is SEHNR and CDR2 is FQNEAQ in the germline V gene (reference sequence). This CDR3 is CASSLGTSGGGKTQYF. As DNA, the CDR3 is TGTGCCAGCAGCTTAGGGACTAGCGGGGGCGGAAAGACCCAGTACTTC. The full variable domain, its missing parts supplied by reference TRBV7-9 and TRBJ2-5, is DTGVSQNPRHKITKRGQNVTFRCDPISEHNRLYWYRQTLGQGPEFLTYFQNEAQLEKSRLLSDRFSAERPKGSFSTLEIQRTEQGDSAMYLCASSLGTSGGGKTQYFGPGTRLLVL.

This clonotype has only a few counts. This sequence joins TRBV12-3 or TRBV12-4 and TRBJ1-5; D uncertain. The V end lost 6 bases, the J end lost 3 bases, and 12 bases lay between the germline ends. The CDR3 runs to 14 residues. In nucleotides, the CDR3 is TGTGCCAGCAGCATACTCGGGAACAATCAGCCCCAGCATTTT. It yields the protein CASSILGNNQPQHF.

The rearrangement links TRBV15 to TRBJ2-5; D is unclear. Trimming removed 6 bases at V and 2 bases at J, with 7 bases between. The CDR3 sequence is 12 residues long. The germline V gene has CDR1 LNHNV and CDR2 YYDKDF (reference sequence). The CDR3 DNA reads as TGTGCCACCAGACTTAATCAAGAGACCCAGTACTTC. Its translation is CATRLNQETQYF.

This clonotype was seen only a few times. CDR3 sequence reads: CASSDRDGTYEQYF. The CDR3 nucleotides read TGTGCCAGCAGCGACCGGGACGGAACCTACGAGCAGTACTTC. This chain joins TRBV10-3 and TRBJ2-7; D may match TRBD1 or TRBD2 (5 bases each). Between the trimmed V and J ends, which lost 10 bases and 2 bases, there was a span of 18 bases. The CDR3 is 14 residues long. Germline assignment: CDR1 ENHRY and CDR2 SYGVKD.

The rearrangement uses TRBV20-1 and TRBJ1-4, with D hard to call. Germline assignment: CDR1 DFQATT and CDR2 SNEGSKA (reference sequence). V gave up 3 bases and J gave up 11 bases, with 10 bases separating them. The CDR3 covers 11 residues. The CDR3 DNA follows: TGCAGTGCTAGGACCTTGGATAAACTGTTTTTT. It translates to CSARTLDKLFF.

Worth noting for this clonotype: One end of the junction is discordant with germline, which a read error may explain. The V gene is TRBV24-1, the J gene TRBJ2-7, with a tentative D call TRBD1 (5 bases). The germline gives CDR1 KGHDR, CDR2 SFDVKD. The CDR3 has 13 amino acids. As DNA, the CDR3 is TGTGCCAGCAGTCTGGACATCTCCTACGAGCAGTACTTC. As protein: CASSLDISYEQYF.

The genes are TRBV20-1 and TRBJ1-5, with 7 bases identical to TRBD1. The V segment lost 5 bases and the J segment 5 bases; nucleotides outside the gene matches: 6. CDR1 and CDR2 from the germline V gene are DFQATT and SNEGSKA (reference sequence). This CDR3 has 13 amino acids. DNA of the CDR3: TGCAGTGCTCCGGGGACAGCTTATCAGCCCCAGCATTTT. This encodes CSAPGTAYQPQHF.

This chain connects TRBV5-1 to TRBJ1-4; 9 bases are a match to TRBD1. V was clipped by 4 bases and J by 2 bases; unmatched bases: 6. The CDR3 loop spans 16 amino acids. Germline V gives CDR1 SGHRS, CDR2 YFSETQ. CDR3 in DNA: TGCGCCAGCAGCGAACAGGGGGCTTCGACTAATGAAAAACTGTTTTTT. Encoded protein: CASSEQGASTNEKLFF.

This rearrangement joins TRBV7-9 to TRBJ2-7; 10 bases agree with TRBD2. V shed 5 bases and J 6 bases; nucleotides not matched to a gene: 4. The CDR3 loop spans 13 amino acids. CDR1 and CDR2 from the germline V gene are SEHNR and FQNEAQ (reference sequence). CDR3 sequence (DNA): TGTGCCAGCAGCAAATTAGCGGGAGGCGAGCAGTACTTC. This codes for CASSKLAGGEQYF. The full variable domain, rest sourced from reference TRBV7-9 and TRBJ2-7, is DTGVSQNPRHKITKRGQNVTFRCDPISEHNRLYWYRQTLGQGPEFLTYFQNEAQLEKSRLLSDRFSAERPKGSFSTLEIQRTEQGDSAMYLCASSKLAGGEQYFGPGTRLTVT.

Only a few counts were recorded for this clonotype. The chain couples TRBV20-1 to TRBJ2-2; D is unresolved. Deletions cut 1 base from V and 4 bases from J, with 4 bases between. Germline CDR1 and CDR2: DFQATT and SNEGSKA (reference sequence). The CDR3 is 12 amino acids. CDR3 nucleotide sequence: TGCAGTGCTAGAGTCGGCACCGGGGAGCTGTTTTTT. Translation gives CSARVGTGELFF.

The gene calls are TRBV5-6 and TRBJ2-7, with D perhaps assigned TRBD1 or TRBD2 (5 bases each). CDR1 SGHDT and CDR2 YYEEEE come from the germline V gene. The CDR3 totals 13 residues. V was cut by 1 base and J by 6 bases, with 11 bases left in between. In DNA form, the CDR3 reads TGTGCCAGCAGCTTGTCTGTAGGGACCGAGCAGTACTTC. This sequence encodes CASSLSVGTEQYF.

This chain uses TRBV7-2 with TRBJ2-7, with 10 bases lining up with TRBD1. Germline V gene sequence: CDR1 SGHTA, CDR2 FQGNSA. This CDR3 has 15 residues. V dropped 4 bases and J dropped 9; count of bases not matched to a gene: 12. The chain's CDR3 is CASSSRDRGTTRQYF. The CDR3 coding sequence is TGTGCCAGCAGCTCTAGGGACAGGGGAACTACGAGGCAGTACTTC.

This clonotype appeared a few times. V and J are TRBV29-1 and TRBJ1-3; 7 bases are shared with TRBD1. The CDR3 runs to 15 residues. The V gene end was trimmed by 6 bases and the J gene end by 2 bases; junction bases not matched to a gene: 10. Germline V gene data show CDR1 as SQVTM and CDR2 as ANQGSEA. The CDR3 coding sequence is TGCAGCGTGTCCGAGGTTAGGGGGCCTGGAAACACCATATATTTT. Translation gives CSVSEVRGPGNTIYF.